This TCR beta chain is from a study of regulatory T cells in long-lasting Graves disease. Findings and caveats of the study: Authors noted too few samples as a limitation.

Arm-PCR of CDR3 regions and iRepertoire HTBI primers were the basis on which TCR beta libraries were built. TCRdb itself ran the multiplex PCR reads through MiXCR, one entry per CDR3 protein. This table has fewer than 350,000 distinct CDR3 sequences, 15% to 20% appearing once. This clonotype was observed at least ten times. Its antigen remains unknown. There are 16 residues in the CDR3. CDR1 is SGHVS and CDR2 is FQNEAQ in the germline V gene. Unmatched junction bases numbered 4, after V lost 2 bases and J lost 1 base. This sample's time point: newly diagnosed GD, antithyroid drugs for less than 3 months. There was RNA extracted from PBMCs, and the TCR library was made from it.

The receptor comes from a female donor with Graves disease. Sequenced here: peripheral blood mononuclear cells (PBMCs), sampled at new diagnosis, from a patient treated with antithyroid drugs. V gene TRBV7-8 combines with J gene TRBJ2-3; 9 bases line up with TRBD2. The CDR3 reads CASSLWAGGGTDTQYF. CDR3 nucleotides: TGTGCCAGCAGCTTATGGGCGGGGGGGGGCACAGATACGCAGTATTTT.